These 12 T cell receptor beta chains share one sample of origin, sequenced in a study of T-cell reconstitution after alpha-beta-depleted transplantation in children. Unique molecular identifiers were built into the TCRbeta library. From the PCR reads, TCRdb called clonotypes with MiXCR, one entry per CDR3 protein. There are around 200,000 distinct CDR3 sequences in the sample; approximately 9% occur only once, and about 6% lies in the top ten. Sequencing used PBMCs from the stem cell graft donor, obtained from the stem cell graft. These receptors originate from a human donor who donated a stem cell graft to a child with acute lymphoblastic leukemia.

The chain couples TRBV7-8 to TRBJ1-4; 7 bases match TRBD1. This CDR3 is 16 amino acids long. After removal of 4 bases from V and 7 bases from J, the junction contained 12 bases not matched to a gene. Per germline, CDR1 SGHVS and CDR2 FQNEAQ. CDR3 DNA sequence: TGTGCCAGCAGCTCCTACCAGGGGGAGGAGGGTGAAAAACTGTTTTTT. This gives the protein CASSSYQGEEGEKLFF. The full variable domain, rest sourced from reference TRBV7-8 and TRBJ1-4, is GAGVSQSPRYKVAKRGQDVALRCDPISGHVSLFWYQQALGQGPEFLTYFQNEAQLDKSGLPSDRFFAERPEGSVSTLKIQRTQQEDSAVYLCASSSYQGEEGEKLFFGSGTQLSVL.

This clonotype was picked up many times. The CDR3 protein is CASRSTNSGNTIYF. DNA for the CDR3: TGTGCCAGCAGATCGACAAACTCTGGAAACACCATATATTTT. The chain links TRBV7-9 to TRBJ1-3, with D unclear. The CDR3 has 14 residues. V gave up 6 bases and J gave up 0 bases, with 9 bases separating them. Germline V gene sequence: CDR1 SEHNR, CDR2 FQNEAQ (reference sequence).

This clonotype was observed a few times. The chain links TRBV5-6 to TRBJ1-2, with D perhaps TRBD1 (5 bases). Germline assignment: CDR1 SGHDT and CDR2 YYEEEE. The CDR3 runs 15 residues. Trimming shortened V by 1 base and J by 10 bases, and 20 bases separated the two germline ends. The CDR3 reads CASSLPGQAGRIYTF. In DNA form, the CDR3 reads TGTGCCAGCAGCTTGCCGGGGCAGGCCGGTCGTATCTACACCTTC. The whole variable domain, remainder taken from reference TRBV5-6 and TRBJ1-2, is DAGVTQSPTHLIKTRGQQVTLRCSPKSGHDTVSWYQQALGQGPQFIFQYYEEEERQRGNFPDRFSGHQFPNYSSELNVNALLLGDSALYLCASSLPGQAGRIYTFGSGTRLTVV.

Ten or more counts support this clonotype. The DNA of the CDR3 is TGTGCCAGCAGCCCCCAGAGCTCTGGAAACACCATATATTTT. Its protein product is CASSPQSSGNTIYF. The rearrangement uses TRBV9 and TRBJ1-3; no clear D gene. Germline V gene sequence: CDR1 SGDLS, CDR2 YYNGEE. Trimming left V 4 bases short and J 0 bases short, with 8 bases between. The CDR3 extends over 14 amino acids.

This clonotype was recorded at least ten times. DNA for the CDR3: TGTGCCAGCAGCGTAGGGAACGTATTTACTGAAGCTTTCTTT. This sequence encodes CASSVGNVFTEAFF. The V call is TRBV9, the J call TRBJ1-1; D gene uncertain. V was clipped by 0 bases and J by 5 bases, with 11 bases between them. The CDR3 is 14 amino acids. Germline V gives CDR1 SGDLS, CDR2 YYNGEE.

This chain joins TRBV5-1 and TRBJ2-1, with D possibly being TRBD1 or TRBD2 (5 bases each). The V end was cut by 4 bases, the J end by 9 bases, with 20 bases between. CDR1 is SGHRS and CDR2 is YFSETQ in the germline V gene. The CDR3 length is 15 residues. CDR3 bases: TGCGCCAGCAGCCCCCTTAGCCGGGGCTCCTCTGAGCAGTTCTTC. Its protein is CASSPLSRGSSEQFF. The full variable domain, in which reference TRBV5-1 and TRBJ2-1 provide the parts outside the CDR3, is KAGVTQTPRYLIKTRGQQVTLSCSPISGHRSVSWYQQTPGQGLQFLFEYFSETQRNKGNFPGRFSGRQFSNSRSEMNVSTLELGDSALYLCASSPLSRGSSEQFFGPGTRLTVL.

This clonotype was observed at least ten times. V and J are TRBV12-3 or TRBV12-4 and TRBJ1-3; TRBD1 aligns across 7 bases. The CDR3 totals 15 residues. J gave up 4 bases and V 8 bases, and 11 bases lay outside the gene matches. CDR3 bases: TGTGCCAGCGGAACTCAGACAGGGCTGGGAAACACCATATATTTT. Protein sequence: CASGTQTGLGNTIYF.

The chain carries TRBV7-6 and TRBJ2-2; TRBD2 agrees at 10 bases. J lost 6 bases, V lost 5 bases, and 9 bases had no gene match. Germline-derived CDR1 and CDR2 are SGHVS and FNYEAQ. The CDR3 contains 16 residues. The CDR3 loop is CASSTLSGGAAGELFF. The CDR3 DNA reads as TGTGCCAGCAGCACCCTGAGCGGGGGGGCCGCCGGGGAGCTGTTTTTT.

This clonotype appeared a few times. The chain joins TRBV5-5 to TRBJ1-3, with unresolved D. Trimming removed 4 bases from V and 0 bases from J, with 11 bases in between. This CDR3 has 15 residues. Germline V CDR1 and CDR2: SGHKS, YYEKEE (reference sequence). CDR3 in amino acids: CASSPGPFSGNTIYF. As DNA, the CDR3 is TGTGCCAGCAGCCCCGGGCCCTTCTCTGGAAACACCATATATTTT.

V is TRBV7-6 and J is TRBJ2-3; 12 bases map to TRBD2. V shed 3 bases and J 2 bases; nucleotides not matched to a gene: 6. This CDR3 region has 17 residues. Per germline, CDR1 SGHVS and CDR2 FNYEAQ. The CDR3 protein is CASSFSLAGGPTDTQYF. CDR3 nucleotide sequence: TGTGCCAGCAGCTTCAGTCTAGCGGGGGGGCCCACAGATACGCAGTATTTT.

The genes are TRBV12-3 or TRBV12-4 and TRBJ1-2, with D possibly TRBD1 on 6 matching bases. The ends were cut back, 2 bases at V and 6 bases at J, with 16 bases in the middle. The CDR3 loop spans 15 amino acids. The chain's CDR3 is CASSLLQGRPDGYTF. The CDR3 region has the DNA TGTGCCAGCAGTTTACTACAGGGAAGGCCTGATGGCTACACCTTC.

The chain links TRBV29-1 to TRBJ1-1; D is perhaps TRBD1 (5 bases). The V end was cut by 4 bases, the J end by 1 base, with 10 bases between. The CDR3 runs 13 residues. Per germline, CDR1 SQVTM and CDR2 ANQGSEA. Here the CDR3 DNA reads TGCAGCGTTGCCTTCGGGGGGAACACTGAAGCTTTCTTT. Its translation is CSVAFGGNTEAFF.